The 2 T cell receptor beta chains presented below share a single source sample, sequenced in a study of OX40 agonist ivuxolimab in advanced cancers. The protocol was immunoSEQ multiplex PCR, while the TCRdb copy is restricted to in-frame clones and leaves out a portion. The repertoire has roughly 86,000 clones, approximately 90% of them found once; the top ten carry around 1.1%. The source was CD4+ or CD8+ T cells sorted from blood, collected in a trial of the OX40 agonist ivuxolimab. These receptors came from an adult with an advanced solid tumor such as melanoma, head and neck, liver or kidney cancer.

Here the CDR3 reads CASRNRVSPLHF. The CDR3 DNA is TGTGCCAGCAGGAACAGGGTTTCACCCCTCCACTTT. V and J are TRBV27 and TRBJ1-6; a possible D gene is TRBD1 (6 bases). Germline lookup yields CDR1 MNHEY and CDR2 SMNVEV (reference sequence). The CDR3 length is 12 residues. V shed 6 bases and J shed 9 bases, with 9 bases lying between them.

This clone was seen a single time. The genes are TRBV4-2 and TRBJ2-6; 8 nucleotides agree with TRBD1. This CDR3 is 18 amino acids long. V was pared by 1 base and J by 0 bases, with 5 bases of the junction left unmatched. Germline loops: CDR1 LGHNA, CDR2 YNFKEQ. CDR3 nucleotides: TGTGCCAGCAGCCAAGGGGGACAGGCTAACTCTGGGGCCAACGTCCTGACTTTC. As protein: CASSQGGQANSGANVLTF.